This T cell receptor beta chain came from a study of blood T cell repertoires in COVID-19. Study details: Acute and convalescent COVID-19 specimens originated in the United States, Italy and Spain.

Data came from immunoSEQ multiplex PCR; TCRdb stores just in-frame clones and leaves some out. The data hold more than 65,000 clones, with 65% to 85% observed a single time. V shed 0 bases and J shed 3 bases, with 8 bases lying between them. Germline CDR1 is KGHSH and CDR2 is LQKENI. This CDR3 has 15 residues. J is TRBJ2-2 and V is TRBV18; no definite D call. This receptor was taken from a man aged 60 to 75 with active or convalescent COVID-19. The specimen sequenced was peripheral blood. CDR3 region: CASSPPADYTGELFF. The CDR3, as DNA: TGTGCCAGCTCACCACCGGCAGATTACACCGGGGAGCTGTTTTTT. The whole variable domain, remainder taken from reference TRBV18 and TRBJ2-2, is NAGVMQNPRHLVRRRGQEARLRCSPMKGHSHVYWYRQLPEEGLKFMVYLQKENIIDESGMPKERFSAEFPKEGPSILRIQQVVRGDSAAYFCASSPPADYTGELFFGEGSRLTVL.